The rows below give T cell receptor beta chains drawn from one sample of a study of shared clonotypes between healthy human individuals. The repertoire was sequenced with immunoSEQ multiplex PCR; TCRdb's copy has only in-frame clones and lacks some. In the table there are 600,000 or so clones, 95% to 98% of which are singletons. The specimen sequenced was naive CD8+ T cells sorted from blood. These TCRs come from a man younger than 40 in good health. CDR3s leave out the opening cysteine and the closing phenylalanine or tryptophan.

V gene	J gene	CDR3 protein
TRBV7-6	TRBJ2-2	ASSFLQGNTGELF
TRBV2	TRBJ2-7	ASSDSRGAFEQY
TRBV27	TRBJ2-7	ASSLYQGYDEQY
TRBV30	TRBJ2-5	AWSGTGDETQY
TRBV27	TRBJ2-7	ASSFHPERGSYEQY
TRBV29-1	TRBJ2-7	SVEGGDYEQY
TRBV6-5	TRBJ1-3	ASRQQANSGNTIY
TRBV7-9	TRBJ2-2	ASSTRGGQKNTGELF
TRBV27	TRBJ1-1	ASTPEGMNTEAF
TRBV5-4	TRBJ2-7	ASSAEGSEQY
TRBV25-1	TRBJ2-2	ATASGGGELF
TRBV28	TRBJ2-1	ASSFPGIGNEQF
TRBV27	TRBJ2-6	ASSSNFGTGSSSGANVLT